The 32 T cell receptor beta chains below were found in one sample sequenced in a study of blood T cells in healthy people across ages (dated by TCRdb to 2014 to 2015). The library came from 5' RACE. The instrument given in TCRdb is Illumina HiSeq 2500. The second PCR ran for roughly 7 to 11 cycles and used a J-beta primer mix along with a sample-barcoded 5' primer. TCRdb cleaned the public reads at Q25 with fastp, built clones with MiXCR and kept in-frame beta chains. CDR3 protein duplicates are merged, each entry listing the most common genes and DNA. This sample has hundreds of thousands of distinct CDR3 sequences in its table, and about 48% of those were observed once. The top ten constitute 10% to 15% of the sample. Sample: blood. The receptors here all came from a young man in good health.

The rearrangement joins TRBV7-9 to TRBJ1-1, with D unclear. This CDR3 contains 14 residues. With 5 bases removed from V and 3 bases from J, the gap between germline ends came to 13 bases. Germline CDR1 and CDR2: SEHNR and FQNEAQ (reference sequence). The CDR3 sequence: CASSPRSWDTEAFF. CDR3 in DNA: TGTGCCAGCAGCCCTCGGTCCTGGGACACTGAAGCTTTCTTT.

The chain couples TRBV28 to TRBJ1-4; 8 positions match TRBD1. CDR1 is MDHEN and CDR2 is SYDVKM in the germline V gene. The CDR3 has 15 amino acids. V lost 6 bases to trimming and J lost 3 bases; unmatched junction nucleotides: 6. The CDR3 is CASRPQGASNEKLFF. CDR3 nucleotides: TGTGCCAGCAGGCCCCAGGGGGCGTCTAATGAAAAACTGTTTTTT.

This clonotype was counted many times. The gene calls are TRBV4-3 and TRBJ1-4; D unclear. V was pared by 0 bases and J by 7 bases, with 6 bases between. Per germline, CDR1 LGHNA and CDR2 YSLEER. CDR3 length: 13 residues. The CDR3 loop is CASSQDSAEKLFF. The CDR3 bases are TGCGCCAGCAGCCAAGATTCTGCTGAAAAACTGTTTTTT.

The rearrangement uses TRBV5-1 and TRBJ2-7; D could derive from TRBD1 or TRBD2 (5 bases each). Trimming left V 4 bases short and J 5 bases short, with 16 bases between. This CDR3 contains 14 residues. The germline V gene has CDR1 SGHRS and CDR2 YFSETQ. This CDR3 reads CASSLNKGTNEQYF. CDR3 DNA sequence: TGCGCCAGCAGCCTGAACAAGGGGACGAACGAGCAGTACTTC.

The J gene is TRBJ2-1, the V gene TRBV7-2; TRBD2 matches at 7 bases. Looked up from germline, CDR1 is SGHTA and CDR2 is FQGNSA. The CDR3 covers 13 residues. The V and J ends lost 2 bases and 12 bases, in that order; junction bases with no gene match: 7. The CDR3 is CASSLKTSARQFF. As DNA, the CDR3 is TGTGCCAGCAGCTTAAAAACTAGCGCCCGGCAGTTCTTC. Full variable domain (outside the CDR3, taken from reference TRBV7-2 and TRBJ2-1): GAGVSQSPSNKVTEKGKDVELRCDPISGHTALYWYRQSLGQGLEFLIYFQGNSAPDKSGLPSDRFSAERTGGSVSTLTIQRTQQEDSAVYLCASSLKTSARQFFGPGTRLTVL.

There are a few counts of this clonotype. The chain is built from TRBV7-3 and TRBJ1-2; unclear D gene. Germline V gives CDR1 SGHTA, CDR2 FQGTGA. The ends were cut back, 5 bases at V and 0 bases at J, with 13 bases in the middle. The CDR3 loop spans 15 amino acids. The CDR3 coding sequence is TGTGCCAGCAGCCCTGACTACGGTTCTAACTATGGCTACACCTTC. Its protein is CASSPDYGSNYGYTF.

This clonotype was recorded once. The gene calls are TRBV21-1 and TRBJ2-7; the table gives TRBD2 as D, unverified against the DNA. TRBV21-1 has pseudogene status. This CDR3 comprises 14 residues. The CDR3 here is CARTSGESRSEQYF. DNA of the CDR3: TGTGCTAGGACTAGCGGGGAGTCCAGGAGCGAGCAGTACTTC.

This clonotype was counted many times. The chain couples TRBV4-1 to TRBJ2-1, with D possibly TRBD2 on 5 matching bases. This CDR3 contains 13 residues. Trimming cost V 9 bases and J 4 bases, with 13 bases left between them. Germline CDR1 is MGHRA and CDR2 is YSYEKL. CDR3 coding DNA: TGCGCCAGTGGGCAGCGGTCTTACAATGAGCAGTTCTTC. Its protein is CASGQRSYNEQFF.

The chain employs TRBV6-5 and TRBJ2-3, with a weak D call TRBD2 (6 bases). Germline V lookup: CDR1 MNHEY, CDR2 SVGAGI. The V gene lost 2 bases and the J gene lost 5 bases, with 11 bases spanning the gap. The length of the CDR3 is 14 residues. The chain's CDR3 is CASSYRGRGDTQYF. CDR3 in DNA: TGTGCCAGCAGTTACCGGGGGAGAGGAGATACGCAGTATTTT.

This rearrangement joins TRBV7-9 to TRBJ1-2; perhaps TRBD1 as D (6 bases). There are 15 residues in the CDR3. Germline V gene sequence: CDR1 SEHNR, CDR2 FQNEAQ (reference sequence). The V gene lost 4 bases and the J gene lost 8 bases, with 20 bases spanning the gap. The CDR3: CASSSRSVRGDGYTF. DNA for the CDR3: TGTGCCAGCAGCTCCCGCAGTGTCAGGGGCGACGGCTACACCTTC.

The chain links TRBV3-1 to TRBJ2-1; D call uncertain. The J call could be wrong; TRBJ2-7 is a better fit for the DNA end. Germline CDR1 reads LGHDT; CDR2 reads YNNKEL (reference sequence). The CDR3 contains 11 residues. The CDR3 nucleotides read TGTGCCAGCAGCCAAGATTACCGGCAGTACTTC. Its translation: CASSQDYRQYF.

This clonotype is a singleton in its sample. The CDR3 sequence: CASSPQGAAGNTIYF. The DNA of the CDR3 is TGTGCCAGCTCACCACAGGGGGCCGCTGGAAACACCATATATTTT. The chain employs TRBV18 and TRBJ1-3, with 7 bases that match TRBD1. Per germline, CDR1 KGHSH and CDR2 LQKENI. Trimming removed 1 base from V and 2 bases from J; junction bases left unmatched: 2. This CDR3 has 15 amino acids.

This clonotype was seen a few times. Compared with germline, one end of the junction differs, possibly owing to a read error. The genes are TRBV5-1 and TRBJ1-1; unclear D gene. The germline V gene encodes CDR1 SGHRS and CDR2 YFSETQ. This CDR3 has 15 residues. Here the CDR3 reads CASSLATGLNTEAFF. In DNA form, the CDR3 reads TGTGCCAGCAGCTTAGCTACGGGCTTGAACACTGAAGCTTTCTTT.

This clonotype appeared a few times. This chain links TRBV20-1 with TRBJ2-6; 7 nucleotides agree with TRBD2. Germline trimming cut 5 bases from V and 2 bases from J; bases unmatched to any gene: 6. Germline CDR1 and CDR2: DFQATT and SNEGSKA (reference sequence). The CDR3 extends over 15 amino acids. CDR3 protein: CSASSGGPGANVLTF. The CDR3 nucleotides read TGCAGTGCTTCCTCGGGAGGCCCTGGGGCCAACGTCCTGACTTTC.

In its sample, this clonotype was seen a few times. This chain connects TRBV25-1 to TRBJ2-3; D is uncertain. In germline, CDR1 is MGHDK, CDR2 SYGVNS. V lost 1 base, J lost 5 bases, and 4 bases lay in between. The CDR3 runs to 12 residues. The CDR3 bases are TGTGCCAGCAGTGAATTTATAGATACGCAGTATTTT. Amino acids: CASSEFIDTQYF.

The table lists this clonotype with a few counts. The CDR3 nucleotides are TGTGCCTGGAGTCTCAGGGATGAGCAGTTCTTC. This gives the protein CAWSLRDEQFF. This chain joins TRBV30 and TRBJ2-1; tentative D call: TRBD1 (5 bases). The CDR3 is made up of 11 amino acids. Germline CDR1 is GTSNPN and CDR2 is SVGIG (reference sequence). V lost 2 bases, J lost 8 bases, and 7 bases lay in between.

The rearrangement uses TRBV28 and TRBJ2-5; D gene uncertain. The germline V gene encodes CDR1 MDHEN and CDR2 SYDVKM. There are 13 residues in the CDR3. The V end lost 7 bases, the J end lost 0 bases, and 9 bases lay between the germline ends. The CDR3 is CASIRSDQETQYF. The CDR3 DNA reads TGTGCCAGCATTAGGTCAGACCAAGAGACCCAGTACTTC.

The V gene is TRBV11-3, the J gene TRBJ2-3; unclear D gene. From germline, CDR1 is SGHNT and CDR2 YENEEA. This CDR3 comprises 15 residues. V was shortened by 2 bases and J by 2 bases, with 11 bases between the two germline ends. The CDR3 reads CASSLRRQLTDTQYF. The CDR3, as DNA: TGTGCCAGCAGCTTACGACGGCAGCTCACAGATACGCAGTATTTT.

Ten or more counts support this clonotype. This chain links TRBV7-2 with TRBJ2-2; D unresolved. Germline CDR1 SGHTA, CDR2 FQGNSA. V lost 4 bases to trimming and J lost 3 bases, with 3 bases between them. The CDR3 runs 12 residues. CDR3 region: CASSSDTGELFF. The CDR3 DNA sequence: TGTGCCAGCAGCTCGGACACCGGGGAGCTGTTTTTT.

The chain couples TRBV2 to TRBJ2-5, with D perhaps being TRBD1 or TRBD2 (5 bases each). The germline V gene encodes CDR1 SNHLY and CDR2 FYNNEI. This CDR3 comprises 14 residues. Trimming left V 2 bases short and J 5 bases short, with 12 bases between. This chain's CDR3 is CASSEIDRGETQYF. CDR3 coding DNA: TGTGCCAGCAGTGAAATTGACAGAGGGGAGACCCAGTACTTC.

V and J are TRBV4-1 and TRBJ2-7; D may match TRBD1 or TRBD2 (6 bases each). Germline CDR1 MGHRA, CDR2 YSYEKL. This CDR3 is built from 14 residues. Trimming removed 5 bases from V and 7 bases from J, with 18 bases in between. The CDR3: CASSSRTVAGEQYF. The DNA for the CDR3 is TGCGCCAGCAGCTCCCGGACAGTTGCGGGGGAGCAGTACTTC.

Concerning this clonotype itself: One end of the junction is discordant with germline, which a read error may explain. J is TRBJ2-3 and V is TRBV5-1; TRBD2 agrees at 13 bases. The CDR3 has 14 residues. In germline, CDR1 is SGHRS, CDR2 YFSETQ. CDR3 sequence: CVSKGTSGADTQYF. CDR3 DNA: TGCGTCAGCAAGGGGACTAGCGGGGCAGATACGCAGTATTTT.

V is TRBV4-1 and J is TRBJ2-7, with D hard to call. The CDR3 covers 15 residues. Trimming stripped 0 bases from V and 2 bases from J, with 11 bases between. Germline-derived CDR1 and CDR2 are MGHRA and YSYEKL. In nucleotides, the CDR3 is TGCGCCAGCAGCCAAGATTCTGGAGCTCCCTACGAGCAGTACTTC. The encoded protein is CASSQDSGAPYEQYF.

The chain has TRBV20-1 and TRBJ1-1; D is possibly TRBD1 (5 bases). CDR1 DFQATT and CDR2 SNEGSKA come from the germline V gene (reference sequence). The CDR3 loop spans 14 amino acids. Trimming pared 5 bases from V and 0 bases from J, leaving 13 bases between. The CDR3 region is CSAPRQLMNTEAFF. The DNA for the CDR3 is TGCAGTGCTCCTCGACAGCTGATGAACACTGAAGCTTTCTTT.

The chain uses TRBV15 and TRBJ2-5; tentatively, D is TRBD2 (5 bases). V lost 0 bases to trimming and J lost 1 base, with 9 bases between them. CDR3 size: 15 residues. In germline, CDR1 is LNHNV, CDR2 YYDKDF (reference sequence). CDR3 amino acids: CATSRDITSQETQYF. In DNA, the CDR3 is TGTGCCACCAGCAGAGATATAACTAGCCAAGAGACCCAGTACTTC.

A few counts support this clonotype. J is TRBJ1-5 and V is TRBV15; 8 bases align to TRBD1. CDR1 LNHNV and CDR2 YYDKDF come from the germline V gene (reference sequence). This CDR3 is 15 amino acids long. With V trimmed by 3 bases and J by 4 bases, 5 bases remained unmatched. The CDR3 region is CATSSPRDRNQPQHF. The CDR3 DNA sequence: TGTGCCACCAGCAGTCCCCGGGACAGGAATCAGCCCCAGCATTTT.

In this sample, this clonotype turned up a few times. CDR3 protein: CASSIHPGQMPYEQYF. The CDR3 DNA is TGTGCCAGCAGCATACATCCGGGACAGATGCCCTACGAGCAGTACTTC. The rearrangement joins TRBV28 to TRBJ2-7, with 7 bases fitting TRBD1. V shed 6 bases, J shed 2 bases, and the junction held 13 bases outside the gene matches. Germline V gene data show CDR1 as MDHEN and CDR2 as SYDVKM. The CDR3 contains 16 residues.

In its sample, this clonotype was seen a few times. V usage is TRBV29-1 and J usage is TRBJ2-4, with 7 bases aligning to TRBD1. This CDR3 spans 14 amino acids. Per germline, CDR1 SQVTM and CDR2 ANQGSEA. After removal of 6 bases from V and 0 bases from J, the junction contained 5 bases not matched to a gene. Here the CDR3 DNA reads TGCAGCGTCTGGGACAGACCAGCCAAAAACATTCAGTACTTC. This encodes CSVWDRPAKNIQYF.

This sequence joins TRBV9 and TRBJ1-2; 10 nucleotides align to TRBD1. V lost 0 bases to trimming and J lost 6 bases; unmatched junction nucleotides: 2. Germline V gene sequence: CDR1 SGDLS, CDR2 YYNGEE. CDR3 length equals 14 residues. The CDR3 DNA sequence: TGTGCCAGCAGCGTAGCTGGGACAGGGGATGGCTACACCTTC. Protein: CASSVAGTGDGYTF.

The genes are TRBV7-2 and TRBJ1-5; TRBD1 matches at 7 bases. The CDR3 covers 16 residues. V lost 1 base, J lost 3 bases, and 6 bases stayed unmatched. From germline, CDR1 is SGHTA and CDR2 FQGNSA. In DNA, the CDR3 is TGTGCCAGCAGCTTAGTTGCAGGGGGAAACAATCAGCCCCAGCATTTT. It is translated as CASSLVAGGNNQPQHF.

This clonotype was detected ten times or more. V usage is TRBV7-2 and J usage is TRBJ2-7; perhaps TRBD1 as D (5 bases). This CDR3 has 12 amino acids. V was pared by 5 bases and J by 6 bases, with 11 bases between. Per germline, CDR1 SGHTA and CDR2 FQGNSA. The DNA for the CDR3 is TGTGCCAGCAGCCAAGCCAGGGCCGAGCAGTACTTC. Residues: CASSQARAEQYF.

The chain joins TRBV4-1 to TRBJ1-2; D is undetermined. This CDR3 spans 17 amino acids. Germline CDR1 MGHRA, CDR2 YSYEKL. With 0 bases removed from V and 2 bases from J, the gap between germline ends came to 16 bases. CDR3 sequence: CASSQDLAALPNYGYTF. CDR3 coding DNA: TGCGCCAGCAGCCAAGATTTGGCAGCCCTCCCCAACTATGGCTACACCTTC.